The clone carrying this T cell receptor (beta chain) was found once. This specimen belongs to a study of blood T cells in healthy people across ages. A J-beta primer mix and a sample-barcoded 5' primer were used in a second PCR of roughly 7 to 12 cycles. MiXCR was run by TCRdb on the 5' RACE reads, yielding one entry per CDR3 protein. The sample holds around 1.1 million distinct CDR3 sequences, roughly two fifths seen once. Investigators took approximately 9.4 milliliters of peripheral blood from every donor. Each sample had at least 6.5 million PBMCs isolated. CDR1 and CDR2 (germline): MDHEN, SYDVKM. CDR3 size: 22 residues. The ends were cut back, 5 bases at V and 0 bases at J, with 34 bases in the middle.

The clonotype originates from a man younger than 35 in good health. The J gene is TRBJ1-1, the V gene TRBV28, with D perhaps matching TRBD1 (5 bases). Source material: blood. CDR3 protein: CASSLETVRGGVIIYMNTEAFF. As DNA, the CDR3 is TGTGCCAGCAGTCTCGAGACGGTTAGGGGCGGGGTCATTATCTACATGAACACTGAAGCTTTCTTT.